A selection of T cell receptor beta chains follows, all from one sample in a study of CD8+ T cells in alopecia areata. The assay was immunoSEQ multiplex PCR, and TCRdb's table has in-frame clones only and misses some. The sample yields about 200,000 clones, about 53% seen once. The sequencing here drew on CD4+ T cells sorted from blood, taken at week 0. Receptor source: a human donor with alopecia areata. Both conserved end residues are part of each CDR3. Each record gives: J gene, V gene, D gene, clone size, CDR3 length, CDR3 DNA, CDR3 protein. A D gene is named only where the DNA matches it firmly. Only some rows state a clone size, as once, few, many or a class for expanded clones.

TRBJ1-3,TRBV29-1,NA,NA,14,TGCAGCGCCTTCCGGGACATCTCTGGAAACACCATATATTTT,CSAFRDISGNTIYF
TRBJ2-1,TRBV2,TRBD2,few,14,TGTGCCAGCAGTGACTGGCGGGGGTACAATGAGCAGTTCTTC,CASSDWRGYNEQFF
TRBJ1-2,TRBV2,TRBD1,few,12,TGTGCCAGCAGGGCAGGGGGCTTTGGCTACACCTTC,CASRAGGFGYTF
TRBJ1-1,TRBV9,NA,NA,13,TGTGCCAGCAGCGTAGACGCTGGCACTGAAGCTTTCTTT,CASSVDAGTEAFF
TRBJ2-3,TRBV10-3,NA,few,13,TGTGCCATCAGCCGTCCTGAGGAGGATACGCAGTATTTT,CAISRPEEDTQYF
TRBJ2-5,TRBV5-4,NA,NA,15,TGTGCCAGCAGCTTGGCCGTGGAAGGTTTGGAGACCCAGTACTTC,CASSLAVEGLETQYF
TRBJ2-5,TRBV27,NA,once,13,TGTGCCAGCAGTTTAGGTGTTCGGGAGACCCAGTACTTC,CASSLGVRETQYF
TRBJ2-5,TRBV29-1,TRBD2,NA,13,TGCAGCGTCTTAAGGCGGGAGAGGGAGACCCAGTACTTC,CSVLRRERETQYF
TRBJ2-2,TRBV18,NA,NA,14,TGTGCCAGCTCACCACTCAGCTTTGCCGGGGAGCTGTTTTTT,CASSPLSFAGELFF
TRBJ2-1,TRBV7-9,NA,few,11,TGTGCCAGCAGCTTTGTCCGAGAGCAGTTCTTC,CASSFVREQFF
TRBJ2-2,TRBV29-1,NA,NA,12,TGCAGCGTTGTGCGGAACACCGGGGAGCTGTTTTTT,CSVVRNTGELFF
TRBJ2-1,TRBV7-2,TRBD1,NA,13,TGTGCCAGCAGCTTAGCGCAGGGGGAACAGCAGTTCTTC,CASSLAQGEQQFF
TRBJ1-1,TRBV7-8,NA,NA,14,TGTGCCAGCAGCCCGTTGGATGGGAACACTGAAGCTTTCTTT,CASSPLDGNTEAFF
TRBJ1-2,TRBV10-3,NA,NA,12,TGTGCCACATCCCAGGACGTCTATGGCTACACCTTC,CATSQDVYGYTF
TRBJ1-1,TRBV6-6,NA,many,14,TGTGCCAGCAGCCAAGATACCCAGCGCACTGAAGCTTTCTTT,CASSQDTQRTEAFF
TRBJ2-1,TRBV30,TRBD1,NA,14,TGTGCCTGGAGTCGGGACAGGGCCTACAATGAGCAGTTCTTC,CAWSRDRAYNEQFF
TRBJ1-1,TRBV5-1,NA,NA,14,TGCGCCAGCAGCCGGACAGACATGAACACTGAAGCTTTCTTT,CASSRTDMNTEAFF
TRBJ1-2,TRBV5-1,NA,NA,14,TGCGCCAGCAGCTTGGAGGGCAGATTCTATGGCTACACCTTC,CASSLEGRFYGYTF
TRBJ2-1,TRBV7-6,TRBD2,NA,16,TGTGCCAGCAGCAAGACGAGCGGGAGGCACATGAATGAGCAGTTCTTC,CASSKTSGRHMNEQFF
TRBJ1-1,TRBV5-6,NA,NA,13,TGTGCCAGCAGCTTTGAGGAGAACACTGAAGCTTTCTTT,CASSFEENTEAFF
TRBJ2-7,TRBV28,NA,NA,14,TGTGCCAGCAGTCTACCGGCCGATCACTACGAGCAGTACTTC,CASSLPADHYEQYF
TRBJ2-3,TRBV9,NA,many,13,TGTGCCAGCAGCGGACCGTTGGGGGATACGCAGTATTTT,CASSGPLGDTQYF
TRBJ2-3,TRBV4-1,NA,few,14,TGCGCCAGCAGCCAAGGCCTTTTCACAGATACGCAGTATTTT,CASSQGLFTDTQYF
TRBJ2-3,TRBV5-4,NA,once,12,TGTGCCAGCAGTGGGGGCACAGATACGCAGTATTTT,CASSGGTDTQYF
TRBJ1-1,TRBV30,NA,NA,16,TGTGCCTGGAGACAACTAGGGGGGTTACTGAACACTGAAGCTTTCTTT,CAWRQLGGLLNTEAFF
TRBJ1-4,TRBV5-6,NA,NA,14,TGTGCCAGCAGCCCGTCTGCAACTAATGAAAAACTGTTTTTT,CASSPSATNEKLFF
TRBJ2-7,TRBV10-3,NA,few,12,TGTGCCATCAGTGAGCCTTTCTACGAGCAGTACTTC,CAISEPFYEQYF
TRBJ1-5,TRBV23-1,NA,NA,17,TGCGCCAGCAGTCGTTCCGGGTTCTGGAAGGGCAATCAGCCCCAGCATTTT,CASSRSGFWKGNQPQHF
TRBJ2-7,TRBV25-1,NA,few,14,TGTGCCAGCAGTGAACGGGGACGGCCCTACGAGCAGTACTTC,CASSERGRPYEQYF
TRBJ1-1,TRBV29-1,NA,NA,13,TGCAGCGTTGAAGCTACGGGGAACACTGAAGCTTTCTTT,CSVEATGNTEAFF